This entry is about one T cell receptor beta chain. This sample is part of a study of control samples from healthy donors and cancer patients. The repertoire was sequenced with immunoSEQ multiplex PCR; TCRdb's copy has only in-frame clones and lacks some. The sample lists approximately 52,000 clones, around 90% occurring once. The origin of this receptor is a man aged 60 to 75 with head and neck cancer. Sequencing was done on a sample of PBMCs.

This CDR3 is CASRRGSNTGELFF. In DNA, the CDR3 is TGCGCCAGCAGACGGGGCTCGAACACCGGGGAGCTGTTTTTT. The rearrangement links TRBV5-1 to TRBJ2-2, with D perhaps TRBD1 or TRBD2 (5 bases each). The CDR3 runs to 14 residues. The ends were cut back, 5 bases at V and 0 bases at J, with 8 bases in the middle. Germline CDR1 is SGHRS and CDR2 is YFSETQ.